The T cell receptor beta chain under discussion was sequenced for a study of OX40 agonist ivuxolimab in advanced cancers. Study information: Patients in dose escalation had liver, melanoma, kidney or head and neck cancers.

This clone was counted between two and nine times. What it recognizes is unknown. General study points: Clones of CD4+ and CD8+ blood T cells grew by week 6 at doses of 0.1 to 3.0 mg/kg. The study found among the lowest clonal expansion in partial responders at 0.1-3.0 mg/kg.

This table comes from immunoSEQ multiplex PCR, and its TCRdb copy is limited to in-frame clones, with some not included. The sample has roughly 80,000 clones; roughly 84% are singletons. This CDR3 is built from 14 residues. CDR1 is SGHAT, CDR2 FQNNGV, per germline. V trimming: 4 bases; J trimming: 2 bases; junction bases outside the gene matches: 4. The rearrangement uses TRBV11-2 and TRBJ1-2; 7 positions match TRBD1. Material: CD4+ or CD8+ T cells sorted from blood, obtained in a trial of the OX40 agonist ivuxolimab. This clonotype was obtained from an adult with an advanced solid tumor such as melanoma, head and neck, liver or kidney cancer. CDR3 sequence reads: CASSSSTGNYGYTF. The DNA for the CDR3 is TGTGCCAGCAGCTCCTCGACAGGGAACTATGGCTACACCTTC.